A single sample is the source of the 5 T cell receptor beta chains below, sequenced in a study of T cells after posttransplantation cyclophosphamide. Profiling relied on immunoSEQ multiplex PCR, and the TCRdb table lists in-frame clones only, not all of them. The sample has tens of thousands of clones, more than 70% seen once. Controls had myeloablative marrow grafts with methotrexate and calcineurin inhibitor, sampled at 1 year. Sequencing was performed on PBMCs, taken after an allogeneic stem cell transplant with a calcineurin inhibitor and methotrexate. Receptors originate from a female patient between 50 and 59 years old who received an allogeneic stem cell transplant from an unrelated donor, was CMV-positive, and had chronic GVHD only. Some T cells here may be from the graft donor.

The chain links TRBV5-4 to TRBJ2-3, with 14 bases identical to TRBD2. The CDR3 loop spans 16 amino acids. Germline assignment: CDR1 SGHNT and CDR2 YYREEE (reference sequence). The junction had 4 bases not matched to a gene; V was cut back by 4 bases and J by 3 bases. DNA of the CDR3: TGTGCCAGCAGCGCGGGACTAGCGGGAGTGACAGATACGCAGTATTTT. Residues: CASSAGLAGVTDTQYF.

The V and J genes are TRBV5-1 and TRBJ1-2; TRBD1 agrees at 7 bases. The CDR3 contains 15 residues. The germline V gene encodes CDR1 SGHRS and CDR2 YFSETQ. V shed 2 bases, J shed 2 bases, and the junction held 6 bases outside the gene matches. The CDR3, as DNA: TGCGCCAGCAGCTTTACAGGGGAAGGGAACTATGGCTACACCTTC. Translation: CASSFTGEGNYGYTF.

The chain uses TRBV7-9 and TRBJ2-2; D might be TRBD1 (6 bases). The germline V gene has CDR1 SEHNR and CDR2 FQNEAQ (reference sequence). This CDR3 region has 13 residues. V lost 5 bases to trimming and J lost 6 bases, with 10 bases between them. The DNA of the CDR3 is TGTGCCAGCAGCCCACAGGGATCCGGGGAGCTGTTTTTT. Amino acid sequence: CASSPQGSGELFF.

The chain is built from TRBV6-5 and TRBJ1-5, with D maybe TRBD1 (6 bases). The length of the CDR3 is 15 residues. Germline values: CDR1 MNHEY, CDR2 SVGAGI. Trimming cost V 1 base and J 0 bases, with 7 bases left between them. The CDR3 nucleotides read TGTGCCAGCAGTTACTACAGGGATAGCAATCAGCCCCAGCATTTT. It yields the protein CASSYYRDSNQPQHF.

The genes are TRBV2 and TRBJ2-7, with D hard to call. V lost 5 bases and J lost 4, with 9 bases in between. CDR3 length: 12 amino acids. Germline lookup yields CDR1 SNHLY and CDR2 FYNNEI. DNA for the CDR3: TGTGCCAGCAGTCAAACCAGGTACGAGCAGTACTTC. Its protein is CASSQTRYEQYF. The full variable domain, completed using reference TRBV2 and TRBJ2-7, is EPEVTQTPSHQVTQMGQEVILRCVPISNHLYFYWYRQILGQKVEFLVSFYNNEISEKSEIFDDQFSVERPDGSNFTLKIRSTKLEDSAMYFCASSQTRYEQYFGPGTRLTVT.